The sequence of this T cell receptor beta chain was determined in a study of cytomegalovirus exposure and HLA in healthy donors. General observations from the study: The presence/absence work took it that sequencing depth was about the same across donors.

The PCR employed 60 Vbeta primers together with 13 Jbeta primers. Sequenced by immunoSEQ multiplex PCR; TCRdb stores in-frame clones only, minus some. The repertoire has some 170,000 clones, around three quarters of them found once; the top ten carry 1.5% to 2%. This clone has a single count. Its antigen is undetermined. Germline V gene sequence: CDR1 SGHRS, CDR2 YFSETQ. Trimming stripped 0 bases from V and 7 bases from J, with 10 bases between. This CDR3 spans 14 amino acids. The source is a woman under 40 in good health and CMV-seronegative. Sequencing was carried out using PBMCs. The rearrangement joins TRBV5-1 to TRBJ1-4; D possibly corresponds to TRBD1 (5 bases). The CDR3 spells CASSLGRAGEKLFF. CDR3 sequence (DNA): TGCGCCAGCAGCTTGGGCAGGGCAGGTGAAAAACTGTTTTTT.